This is a list of T cell receptor beta chains from one sample in a study of T cell repertoires in cytomegalovirus infection. TCRdb recomputed calls from the reads with MiXCR, one row per CDR3 protein. The data contain almost 550,000 distinct CDR3 sequences, about 15% of them singletons. Material for sequencing was CD8+ T cells from PBMCs. The origin of the receptors is a human donor in good health (CMV status not recorded). Some clones in this sample may be carry-over from other donors' samples. Each CDR3 is given with its conserved first and last residue. A D gene is named only where the DNA matches it firmly. Size values are once, few and many counts, or a class for expanded clones, and some rows have none.

clone_size | d_call | j_call | v_call | cdr3_aa | cdr3_nt
many | . | TRBJ2-1 | TRBV29-1 | CSGVGGAVSYNEQFF | TGCAGCGGGGTAGGTGGGGCAGTTTCCTACAATGAGCAGTTCTTC
. | . | TRBJ2-5 | TRBV20-1 | CSARSQTSLWETQYF | TGCAGTGCTAGATCCCAGACATCCCTGTGGGAGACCCAGTACTTC
. | . | TRBJ2-5 | TRBV20-1 | CSAQEVGRRYF | TGCAGTGCCCAAGAAGTTGGACGCCGCTACTTC
many | . | TRBJ1-2 | TRBV7-8 | CASSLRVGANYGYTF | TGTGCCAGCAGCTTAAGGGTGGGAGCTAACTATGGCTACACCTTC
. | TRBD1 | TRBJ2-7 | TRBV5-4 | CASSLATGGDRYF | TGTGCCAGCAGCTTGGCTACAGGGGGAGATCGGTACTTC
. | TRBD2 | TRBJ2-2 | TRBV14 | CASSPYKKVASGGLTGELFF | TGTGCCAGCAGCCCTTACAAGAAGGTGGCCAGCGGGGGGCTTACCGGGGAGCTGTTTTTT
. | . | TRBJ2-5 | TRBV6-5 | CASSYSGDGGETQYF | TGTGCCAGCAGTTACTCAGGGGACGGAGGGGAGACCCAGTACTTC
few | . | TRBJ1-1 | TRBV15 | CATSRSPTSNTEAFF | TGTGCCACCAGCAGATCACCGACATCGAACACTGAAGCTTTCTTT
many | . | TRBJ2-5 | TRBV11-2 | CASSPRAGETQYF | TGTGCCAGCAGCCCGAGGGCCGGGGAGACCCAGTACTTC
many | . | TRBJ2-7 | TRBV14 | CASSPTDRSSYEQYF | TGTGCCAGCAGCCCCACCGACAGGAGCTCCTACGAGCAGTACTTC
. | TRBD2 | TRBJ2-5 | TRBV29-1 | CSVEWTSDQETQYF | TGCAGCGTTGAGTGGACTAGCGACCAAGAGACCCAGTACTTC
many | . | TRBJ2-2 | TRBV6-5 | CASSFRNTGELFF | TGTGCCAGCAGTTTCCGCAACACCGGGGAGCTGTTTTTT
few | . | TRBJ2-2 | TRBV7-9 | CASRIAGTGELFF | TGTGCCAGCAGGATCGCAGGGACCGGGGAGCTGTTTTTT
many | . | TRBJ2-7 | TRBV6-1 | CASSEEEPYEQYF | TGTGCCAGCAGTGAAGAGGAACCCTACGAGCAGTACTTC
few | TRBD1 | TRBJ2-5 | TRBV10-3 | CAISESGTGIQETQYF | TGTGCCATCAGTGAGTCAGGGACAGGGATCCAAGAGACCCAGTACTTC
few | . | TRBJ2-2 | TRBV28 | CASRRQEGPPGELFF | TGTGCCAGCAGGCGACAGGAGGGACCACCCGGGGAGCTGTTTTTT
. | TRBD2 | TRBJ2-1 | TRBV28 | CASSSGLAINDEQFF | TGTGCCAGCAGTTCCGGACTAGCGATTAACGATGAGCAGTTCTTC
. | . | TRBJ2-1 | TRBV5-1 | CASSLPGPNWQFF | TGCGCCAGCAGTTTACCGGGGCCCAATTGGCAGTTCTTC
few | TRBD1 | TRBJ2-3 | TRBV9 | CASSAGTDRTDTQYF | TGTGCCAGCAGCGCCGGGACAGACCGCACAGATACGCAGTATTTT
. | TRBD2 | TRBJ2-7 | TRBV2 | CASKGLSLAGHYEQYF | TGTGCCAGCAAAGGACTAAGTTTAGCGGGTCACTACGAGCAGTACTTC
. | . | TRBJ2-1 | TRBV15 | CATSRVRGTRNEQFF | TGTGCCACCAGCAGAGTCAGGGGTACCCGGAATGAGCAGTTCTTC
many | . | TRBJ2-5 | TRBV12-3/TRBV12-4 | CASSPPRDAQYF | TGTGCCAGCAGCCCGCCCCGCGATGCCCAGTACTTC
many | TRBD1 | TRBJ2-1 | TRBV11-2 | CASSLMGTGRGNEQFF | TGTGCCAGCAGCTTAATGGGGACAGGGAGGGGGAATGAGCAGTTCTTC
. | TRBD2 | TRBJ2-1 | TRBV20-1 | CSARDFAGEEQFF | TGCAGTGCTAGAGATTTCGCGGGGGAAGAGCAGTTCTTC
. | TRBD2 | TRBJ2-7 | TRBV6-6 | CASSYSASGRSGEQYF | TGTGCCAGCAGTTACTCCGCTAGCGGGAGGTCGGGAGAGCAGTACTTC
many | . | TRBJ1-2 | TRBV7-2 | CASSLKDMGTPPYGYTF | TGTGCCAGCAGCTTAAAAGATATGGGGACACCACCCTATGGCTACACCTTC
few | TRBD1 | TRBJ2-1 | TRBV5-6 | CASSSPGTEWANEQFF | TGTGCCAGCAGCTCACCCGGGACAGAATGGGCCAATGAGCAGTTCTTC
many | TRBD1 | TRBJ1-1 | TRBV6-1 | CASSSTGARVTEAFF | TGTGCCAGCAGTTCTACAGGGGCTAGAGTCACTGAAGCTTTCTTT
many | TRBD1 | TRBJ2-7 | TRBV7-8 | CASTIDRGKYEQYF | TGTGCCAGCACCATAGACAGGGGGAAATACGAGCAGTACTTC
. | TRBD1 | TRBJ1-1 | TRBV28 | CASSALTGVNTEAFF | TGTGCCAGCAGTGCGTTGACAGGGGTTAACACTGAAGCTTTCTTT
. | . | TRBJ2-2 | TRBV13 | CASSLGQFATRNTGELFF | TGTGCCAGCAGCTTAGGCCAATTCGCGACAAGGAACACCGGGGAGCTGTTTTTT
. | TRBD1 | TRBJ2-3 | TRBV25-1 | CASSDEGADTQYF | TGTGCCAGCAGTGATGAGGGGGCGGATACGCAGTATTTT
. | . | TRBJ2-3 | TRBV7-3 | CASSLEGLALDTQYF | TGTGCCAGCAGCTTGGAAGGGCTAGCGCTTGATACGCAGTATTTT
many | . | TRBJ1-1 | TRBV6-1 | CASSVTPVNTEAFF | TGTGCCAGCAGCGTAACACCGGTTAACACTGAAGCTTTCTTT
. | . | TRBJ2-3 | TRBV20-1 | CSARAQIHSTDTQYF | TGCAGTGCTAGAGCCCAGATCCACAGCACAGATACGCAGTATTTT
. | TRBD2 | TRBJ2-7 | TRBV27 | CASTVAGGSYEQYF | TGTGCCAGCACTGTAGCGGGAGGGAGCTACGAGCAGTACTTC
. | TRBD1 | TRBJ1-4 | TRBV7-9 | CASSFGQGGEKLFF | TGTGCCAGCAGCTTCGGACAGGGCGGGGAAAAACTGTTTTTT
many | . | TRBJ1-1 | TRBV5-5 | CASSLGDAPQGAFF | TGTGCCAGCAGCTTGGGGGACGCACCTCAGGGAGCTTTCTTT
many | . | TRBJ1-2 | TRBV12-3/TRBV12-4 | CASSSPDSFYGYTF | TGTGCCAGCAGTTCTCCGGACAGCTTCTATGGCTACACCTTC
many | . | TRBJ1-6 | TRBV6-9 | CASSYPKRQYENSPLHF | TGTGCCAGCAGTTACCCGAAACGACAGTACGAGAATTCACCCCTCCACTTT
few | TRBD1 | TRBJ2-7 | TRBV5-4 | CASSLEDRGYEQYF | TGTGCCAGCAGCTTGGAGGACAGGGGCTACGAGCAGTACTTC
few | . | TRBJ2-5 | TRBV29-1 | CSVARGGKETQYF | TGCAGCGTTGCCCGTGGTGGTAAGGAGACCCAGTACTTC
many | TRBD1 | TRBJ2-1 | TRBV2 | CASSDATGINEQFF | TGTGCCAGCAGTGACGCGACAGGGATAAATGAGCAGTTCTTC
once | TRBD2 | TRBJ2-1 | TRBV11-2 | CASSIGLADHNEQFF | TGTGCCAGCAGCATTGGACTAGCGGATCACAATGAGCAGTTCTTC
. | TRBD2 | TRBJ2-7 | TRBV7-6 | CASSQRLAASYEQYF | TGTGCCAGCAGCCAAAGGCTAGCGGCCTCCTACGAGCAGTACTTC
many | TRBD2 | TRBJ2-5 | TRBV7-9 | CASSPTFGAGDQETQYF | TGTGCCAGCAGCCCCACCTTTGGGGCGGGGGATCAAGAGACCCAGTACTTC
once | TRBD1 | TRBJ1-1 | TRBV13 | CASSLGMDREVNTEAFF | TGTGCCAGCAGCTTAGGGATGGACAGGGAGGTGAACACTGAAGCTTTCTTT
many | TRBD1 | TRBJ1-5 | TRBV7-8 | CASSLVQGFYSNQPQHF | TGTGCCAGCAGCTTGGTACAGGGGTTCTATAGCAATCAGCCCCAGCATTTT
. | . | TRBJ2-2 | TRBV28 | CATRFAQTGELFF | TGTGCCACAAGGTTCGCACAGACCGGGGAGCTGTTTTTT
many | . | TRBJ1-1 | TRBV5-1 | CASSLTGLTEAFF | TGTGCCAGCAGTTTGACTGGGCTCACTGAAGCTTTCTTT
many | TRBD2 | TRBJ2-1 | TRBV19 | CASSRIKRETYNEQFF | TGTGCCAGTAGTAGAATAAAGCGGGAGACCTACAATGAGCAGTTCTTC
. | TRBD2 | TRBJ2-2 | TRBV7-3 | CASSLRASGGASGELFF | TGTGCCAGCAGCTTACGGGCTAGCGGGGGGGCGTCCGGGGAGCTGTTTTTT
many | . | TRBJ1-1 | TRBV7-6 | CASSPTGRRSNTEAFF | TGTGCCAGCAGCCCTACTGGGAGGAGATCGAACACTGAAGCTTTCTTT
many | . | TRBJ2-1 | TRBV28 | CASSFGYRNEQFF | TGTGCCAGCAGTTTCGGATACCGAAATGAGCAGTTCTTC
many | . | TRBJ2-1 | TRBV7-2 | CASSYTIKDEQFF | TGTGCCAGCAGCTATACTATAAAGGATGAGCAGTTCTTC
many | . | TRBJ2-7 | TRBV7-9 | CASSSTRTGNSSYEQYF | TGTGCCAGCAGCTCCACCCGAACGGGGAATAGCTCCTACGAGCAGTACTTC